This T cell receptor beta chain was retrieved from a study of OX40 agonist ivuxolimab in advanced cancers. Study-level results: CD8+ T cells were the subset that, on average, had more expanded clones than CD4+.

Libraries were prepared by immunoSEQ multiplex PCR; TCRdb keeps only in-frame clonotypes and omits some of them. Among fewer than 70,000 clones listed, 65% to 90% were seen once. Remarks on this clone: As yet, its antigen is unknown.

Germline lookup yields CDR1 LNHDA and CDR2 SQIVND (reference sequence). The junction had 8 bases not matched to a gene; V was cut back by 4 bases and J by 5 bases. The CDR3 spans 15 residues. The TCR sequence derives from an adult with an advanced solid tumor such as melanoma, head and neck, liver or kidney cancer. Sequenced material: CD4+ or CD8+ T cells sorted from blood, taken in a trial of the OX40 agonist ivuxolimab. V gene TRBV19 combines with J gene TRBJ2-5, with 9 nucleotides matching TRBD1. CDR3 sequence reads: CASSTGTGNAETQYF. CDR3 nucleotides: TGTGCCAGTAGTACCGGGACAGGGAACGCTGAGACCCAGTACTTC.